These 13 T cell receptor beta chains share one sample of origin, sequenced in a study of early T cells in non-severe SARS-CoV-2 infection. Via MiXCR, TCRdb re-called the 5' RACE reads, giving one row per CDR3 protein. The sample has approximately 81,000 distinct CDR3 sequences, more than 5% seen once. What was sequenced was whole blood. These receptor sequences come from an adult who was a healthcare worker with PCR-confirmed SARS-CoV-2 infection or an uninfected control (not recorded which).

Details on this clonotype: A single base separates this from a much larger clone, so it may be a read error. The chain recombines TRBV7-9 with TRBJ2-7, with D possibly matching TRBD2 (5 bases). The length of the CDR3 is 12 residues. Germline CDR1 and CDR2: SEHNR and FQNEAQ (reference sequence). The CDR3: CAGSEEDYEQYF. The CDR3 DNA reads as TGTGCCGGCAGCGAGGAGGACTACGAGCAGTACTTC.

Many counts were recorded for this clonotype. The chain couples TRBV7-2 to TRBJ2-7, with D perhaps assigned TRBD1 or TRBD2 (5 bases each). Germline V gene data show CDR1 as SGHTA and CDR2 as FQGNSA. The V and J ends lost 1 base and 7 bases respectively, with 20 bases between them. This CDR3 region has 16 residues. Written as DNA, the CDR3 is TGTGCCAGCAGCTTAGACCCGCTAGCTCTAAAGGGGGAGCAGTACTTC. Its translation: CASSLDPLALKGEQYF. The full variable domain, rest sourced from reference TRBV7-2 and TRBJ2-7, is GAGVSQSPSNKVTEKGKDVELRCDPISGHTALYWYRQSLGQGLEFLIYFQGNSAPDKSGLPSDRFSAERTGGSVSTLTIQRTQQEDSAVYLCASSLDPLALKGEQYFGPGTRLTVT.

By frequency in the sample, this clonotype is medium-sized. This chain uses TRBV5-1 with TRBJ2-3, with 13 nucleotides matching TRBD2. This CDR3 is built from 17 residues. The V gene end was trimmed by 3 bases and the J gene end by 6 bases; junction bases not matched to a gene: 10. From germline, CDR1 is SGHRS and CDR2 YFSETQ. CDR3 nucleotide sequence: TGCGCCAGCAGCTGGTGGACTAGCGGGGGACCCGGGGATACGCAGTATTTT. As protein: CASSWWTSGGPGDTQYF.

This clonotype was seen a few times. The chain employs TRBV29-1 and TRBJ2-1; no firm D call. This CDR3 has 14 amino acids. Germline CDR1 and CDR2: SQVTM and ANQGSEA. V lost 1 base and J 7 bases, leaving 14 bases between the germline ends. The CDR3 bases are TGCAGCGTTGAAGGGTTAACACTAAGGAATGAGCAGTTCTTC. It specifies CSVEGLTLRNEQFF.

This clonotype appeared many times. This chain connects TRBV2 to TRBJ2-7; perhaps D is TRBD1 or TRBD2 (6 bases each). Trimming stripped 6 bases from V and 1 base from J, with 19 bases between. Germline V gene lookup returns CDR1 SNHLY and CDR2 FYNNEI. The CDR3 contains 16 residues. For the CDR3, the DNA is TGTGCCAGCAGCCCCGGGGGCCTCGCCTTATCCTACGAGCAGTACTTC. Its protein is CASSPGGLALSYEQYF. Together with reference TRBV2 and TRBJ2-7, the CDR3 gives the full variable domain: EPEVTQTPSHQVTQMGQEVILRCVPISNHLYFYWYRQILGQKVEFLVSFYNNEISEKSEIFDDQFSVERPDGSNFTLKIRSTKLEDSAMYFCASSPGGLALSYEQYFGPGTRLTVT.

The genes are TRBV20-1 and TRBJ2-3, with 7 bases aligning to TRBD2. The germline CDR1 and CDR2 sequences are DFQATT and SNEGSKA (reference sequence). The CDR3 extends over 14 amino acids. Losses at the gene ends were 6 bases for V and 2 bases for J; bases not matched to a gene: 8. The CDR3 bases are TGCAGTGCCAGTGAGCGGGGCAACACAGATACGCAGTATTTT. Its protein is CSASERGNTDTQYF.

This clonotype occurred many times. This chain joins TRBV6-5 and TRBJ1-1; TRBD1 matches at 9 bases. Losses at the gene ends were 4 bases for V and 3 bases for J; bases not matched to a gene: 3. The V gene's germline CDR1 is MNHEY and CDR2 SVGAGI. CDR3 length equals 14 residues. The DNA of the CDR3 is TGTGCCAGCAGTTTACGGGACAGGGACACTGAAGCTTTCTTT. Amino acids: CASSLRDRDTEAFF.

This sequence joins TRBV10-3 and TRBJ2-3; no reliable D call. The CDR3 covers 15 residues. Germline assignment: CDR1 ENHRY and CDR2 SYGVKD. V was shortened by 3 bases and J by 0 bases, with 10 bases between the two germline ends. The CDR3 sequence: CAISDGKSSTDTQYF. CDR3 coding DNA: TGTGCCATCAGTGATGGGAAATCTAGCACAGATACGCAGTATTTT.

This clonotype was seen only a few times. Mismatch with germline at one junction end may stem from a read error. The chain carries TRBV5-6 and TRBJ2-4; 9 bases map to TRBD1. The CDR3 covers 16 residues. Germline loops: CDR1 SGHDT, CDR2 YYEEEE. This chain's CDR3 is CAGSLDRGYGENIQYF. The CDR3 DNA reads TGTGCCGGCAGCTTGGACAGGGGTTATGGTGAAAACATTCAGTACTTC.

This clonotype was seen only a few times. The rearrangement joins TRBV7-2 to TRBJ1-6; D is unresolved. The ends were cut back, 4 bases at V and 0 bases at J, with 10 bases in the middle. This CDR3 comprises 16 residues. From germline, CDR1 is SGHTA and CDR2 FQGNSA. The CDR3 DNA reads as TGTGCCAGCAGCTCCGCCCTTAGCTCCTATAATTCACCCCTCCACTTT. This codes for CASSSALSSYNSPLHF.

This clonotype has just a few counts. The chain has TRBV7-9 and TRBJ2-2, with D tentatively TRBD2 (6 bases). V lost 0 bases, J lost 0 bases, and 8 bases lay in between. This CDR3 spans 16 amino acids. Germline loops: CDR1 SEHNR, CDR2 FQNEAQ (reference sequence). The CDR3 DNA reads as TGTGCCAGCAGCTTAGCGGGAGGTCCGAACACCGGGGAGCTGTTTTTT. This translates into CASSLAGGPNTGELFF.

This clonotype has a count of ten or more. This rearrangement joins TRBV3-1 to TRBJ2-1; 9 positions agree with TRBD2. Trimming removed 4 bases from V and 6 bases from J; junction bases left unmatched: 4. The V gene's germline CDR1 is LGHDT and CDR2 YNNKEL (reference sequence). The CDR3 consists of 14 residues. CDR3 bases: TGTGCCAGCAGCCCTAGCGGGAACCGCAATGAGCAGTTCTTC. Translating it yields CASSPSGNRNEQFF.

This clonotype occurred many times. V usage is TRBV7-2 and J usage is TRBJ2-1, with 8 positions matching TRBD2. Trimming took 6 bases from V and 4 from J; bases not matched to a gene: 11. Germline CDR1 reads SGHTA; CDR2 reads FQGNSA. CDR3 length: 16 residues. For the CDR3, the DNA is TGTGCCAGCAGTGCTCGAGCGGGAGTCCTGTACAATGAGCAGTTCTTC. Amino acids: CASSARAGVLYNEQFF.